This T cell receptor beta chain stems from a study of monozygotic twins with inflammatory bowel disease. Study-wide points: A single strong IBD-associated signal or clonotype was not supported by the findings.

The CDR3 consists of 13 residues. UMIs were attached via template switching, each with a 6-nucleotide sample barcode. With about 17 and 10 cycles respectively, two nested PCRs were carried out on TCRalpha and TCRbeta cDNA. TCRdb re-analyzed the 5' RACE reads; it lists each CDR3 protein once, without DNA. In total, the table holds roughly 140,000 distinct CDR3 sequences. Every donor provided one blood sample measuring approximately 2.5 ml. Notes on this clonotype: Its cognate antigen is unknown.

The origin of this receptor is a human donor with ulcerative colitis or Crohn's disease, or a healthy co-twin of an affected twin (not recorded which). Sequenced input: blood. The chain has TRBV12-3 or TRBV12-4 and TRBJ2-7. The CDR3 here is CASRLDVYYEQYF.